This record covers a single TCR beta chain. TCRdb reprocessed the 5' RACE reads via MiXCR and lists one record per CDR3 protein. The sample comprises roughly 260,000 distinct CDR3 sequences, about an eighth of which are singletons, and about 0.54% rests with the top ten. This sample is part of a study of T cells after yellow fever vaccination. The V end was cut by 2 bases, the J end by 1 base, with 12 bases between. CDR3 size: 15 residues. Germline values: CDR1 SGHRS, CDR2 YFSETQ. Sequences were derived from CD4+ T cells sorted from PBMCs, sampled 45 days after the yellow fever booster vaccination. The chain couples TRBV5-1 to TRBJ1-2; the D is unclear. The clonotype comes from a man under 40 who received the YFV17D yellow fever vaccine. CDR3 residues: CASSFVGSFNYGYTF. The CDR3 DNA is TGCGCCAGCAGCTTTGTCGGCAGCTTTAACTATGGCTACACCTTC.